This TCR beta chain was observed in a study of identical twins. J lost 5 bases, V lost 4 bases, and 8 bases had no gene match. Germline V CDR1 and CDR2: MDHEN, SYDVKM. The CDR3 spans 15 residues. TCRdb analysed the 5' RACE reads with MiXCR anew, one entry per CDR3 protein. The sample holds about 460,000 distinct CDR3 sequences; approximately 14% are singletons and the top ten take 0.5% to 0.65%. Details on this clonotype: The antigen is undetermined.

Only healthy Caucasians were enrolled as donors. Study conclusions and caveats: Within monozygotic twins, out-of-frame TCR alpha sharing was underestimated by the models. Sharing of beta out-of-frame sequences by twins showed a weaker excess. Twin-shared out-of-frame alpha sequences were enriched for low generation probability.

The sample was also reused in another study, on yellow fever vaccine responses in identical twins.

This receptor was taken from a woman younger than 35 in good health. The sequencing sample was made of CD4+ T cells sorted from blood. The V gene is TRBV28, the J gene TRBJ2-7; 10 bases line up with TRBD2. The DNA of the CDR3 is TGTGCCAGCAGTTCAGCGGGGGGGCCTGCCAACGAGCAGTACTTC. This codes for CASSSAGGPANEQYF. The full variable domain, with the rest looked up from reference TRBV28 and TRBJ2-7, is DVKVTQSSRYLVKRTGEKVFLECVQDMDHENMFWYRQDPGLGLRLIYFSYDVKMKEKGDIPEGYSVSREKKERFSLILESASTNQTSMYLCASSSAGGPANEQYFGPGTRLTVT.